The entry below describes one T cell receptor (beta chain). An end of the junction does not agree with germline; a read error may underlie this. Germline-derived CDR1 and CDR2 are SGHAT and FQDESV (reference sequence). The CDR3 is 16 residues long. The library came from three nested PCR rounds adapted from ARM-PCR protocols. One entry per CDR3 protein results from TCRdb running MiXCR on the multiplex PCR reads. The sample lists some 100,000 distinct CDR3 sequences, 80% occurring once. These data originate in a study of tumor and adjacent non-tumor tissue in lung cancer. The template was RNA from unsorted bulk tissue. Distant lung tissue was collected more than 3 cm away from the tumor edge.

The genes are TRBV11-1 and TRBJ2-2; TRBD1 might be the D (6 bases). The sample was distant non-tumor lung tissue. The sequence derives from a man aged 60 to 75 with small cell lung cancer. In DNA form, the CDR3 reads TGTGCCGGCAGCTCCCGACAGGAATATAAGACCGGGGAGCTGTTTTTT. Translating gives CAGSSRQEYKTGELFF.